The rows below give T cell receptor beta chains drawn from one sample of a study of regulatory T cells in long-lasting Graves disease. Each CDR3 protein is one row after TCRdb ran MiXCR on the multiplex PCR reads. The top ten hold over 7.5% of the sample, which has roughly 500,000 distinct CDR3 sequences, 13% seen once. These data are also associated with another study on T cells in Graves' hyperthyroidism and ophthalmopathy.

Sample: peripheral blood mononuclear cells (PBMCs), taken at new diagnosis, from a patient treated with antithyroid drugs. These receptors were collected from a young man with Graves disease. The CDR3 runs from the conserved cysteine through the conserved F or W. D genes are given only for firm matches. Size is stated for part of the rows, as once, few or many counts, or as a class when the clone is expanded.

V gene	J gene	clone size	D gene	CDR3 DNA	CDR3 protein
TRBV15	TRBJ2-1	few	.	TGTGCCACCAGCTTATTCCGGGACTCAGCATACAATGAGCAGTTCTTC	CATSLFRDSAYNEQFF
TRBV27	TRBJ2-7	many	TRBD1	TGTGCCAGCAGTCTATATGGACAGGCAGCTGAGCAGTACTTC	CASSLYGQAAEQYF
TRBV12-3/TRBV12-4	TRBJ1-2	.	TRBD1	TGTGCCAGCAGCCATTTTCAGGGGGAAGTCTATGGCTACACCTTC	CASSHFQGEVYGYTF
TRBV10-3	TRBJ2-3	many	.	TGTGCCATCAGTGGAGAGGGGGATGCCACAGATACGCAGTATTTT	CAISGEGDATDTQYF
TRBV27	TRBJ2-2	many	TRBD1	TGTGCCATCTTAGACAGGGGAAACACCGGGGAGCTGTTTTTT	CAILDRGNTGELFF
TRBV7-9	TRBJ2-2	many	.	TGTGCCAGCAGCCCGTTGAAGGGGGGGATTACCGGGGAGCTGTTTTTT	CASSPLKGGITGELFF
TRBV6-5	TRBJ1-5	many	.	TGTGCCAGCAGTTCGGCGGGGATCCAGCCCCAGCATTTT	CASSSAGIQPQHF
TRBV19	TRBJ1-1	.	.	TGTGCCAGTAGTATAGAAGGATGGACGGACTTTCCCCGTAGTGAAGCTTTCTTT	CASSIEGWTDFPRSEAFF
TRBV7-2	TRBJ1-5	many	.	TGTGCCATTGCGAGGGACAGCAATCAGCCCCAGCATTTT	CAIARDSNQPQHF
TRBV6-1	TRBJ2-5	few	TRBD2	TGTGCCAGCAGTGGTGCCGGGACTAGCGGGAGGGCGGAGACCCAGTACTTC	CASSGAGTSGRAETQYF
TRBV4-1	TRBJ2-1	few	TRBD1	TGCGCCAGCAGCCTAACAGGGACAGGACCTTACAATGAGCAGTTCTTC	CASSLTGTGPYNEQFF
TRBV7-9	TRBJ1-2	few	.	TGTGCCAGCACGCGGGGGCCGACTAACTATGGCTACACCTTC	CASTRGPTNYGYTF
TRBV20-1	TRBJ2-5	many	.	TGCAGTGCTAGAGAAGCGGGAGAGACCCAGTACTTC	CSAREAGETQYF
TRBV12-3/TRBV12-4	TRBJ1-2	many	.	TGTGCCAGCAGCCACGACATGGTGGGCGGCTACACCTTC	CASSHDMVGGYTF
TRBV20-1	TRBJ1-2	few	.	TGCAGTTTATTTACCTTGGGCTACACCTTC	CSLFTLGYTF
TRBV20-1	TRBJ2-3	many	.	TGCAGTGCCGCCGAGCCCACAGATACGCAGTATTTT	CSAAEPTDTQYF
TRBV4-1	TRBJ2-2	few	.	TGCGCCAGCAGTCTTTGGGAACCAACCGGGGAGCTGTTTTTT	CASSLWEPTGELFF
TRBV6-1	TRBJ2-1	.	.	TGTGCCAGCAAACAGGGAGATCGCAATGAGCAGTTCTTC	CASKQGDRNEQFF
TRBV29-1	TRBJ2-3	many	TRBD2	TGCAGCGGGGAGGGGCCTCCCAGAGATACGCAGTATTTT	CSGEGPPRDTQYF
TRBV7-8	TRBJ2-5	.	TRBD1	TGTGCCAGCAGCTTTACCCGGACAGGGGGGAGCGAGACCCAGTACTTC	CASSFTRTGGSETQYF
TRBV14	TRBJ2-1	.	.	TGTGCCAGCAGCCATTACCTGGCCACAGACCAGCAGTTCTTC	CASSHYLATDQQFF
TRBV6-2/TRBV6-3	TRBJ2-3	many	TRBD2	TGTGCCAGCAGTTACATTTTCGGGGGGAGCACAGATACGCAGTATTTT	CASSYIFGGSTDTQYF
TRBV19	TRBJ2-6	.	.	TGTGCCAGTAGTGGCCAGGTCTCTGAGGCCAACGTCCTGACTTTC	CASSGQVSEANVLTF
TRBV3-1	TRBJ2-3	few	TRBD2	TGTGCCAGCAGCCAAGATCTGCTAGCGGGAGTGACAGATACGCAGTATTTT	CASSQDLLAGVTDTQYF
TRBV5-1	TRBJ1-3	many	.	TGCGCCAGCAGCTTGTGGGGCGGACTTGTCTCTGGAAACACCATATATTTT	CASSLWGGLVSGNTIYF
TRBV6-1	TRBJ1-3	many	TRBD1	TGTGCCAGCAGTGGGACAGGGACTCAAATGAACACCATATATTTT	CASSGTGTQMNTIYF
TRBV12-3/TRBV12-4	TRBJ2-7	many	.	TGTGCCAGCAGCCGAACCCGCCTCGAGCAGTACTTC	CASSRTRLEQYF
TRBV11-3	TRBJ2-3	.	.	TGTGCCAGCAGCTTAGGGGGACATACGCAGTATTTT	CASSLGGHTQYF
TRBV7-2	TRBJ2-3	few	TRBD2	TGTGCCAGCAGCTTGGGAGCGGGAGCTTTGGATACGCAGTATTTT	CASSLGAGALDTQYF
TRBV6-4	TRBJ1-2	.	.	TGTGCCAGCAGTGTGCAGCGCGACCTCTATGGCTACACCTTC	CASSVQRDLYGYTF
TRBV5-1	TRBJ1-5	many	.	TGCGCCAGCAGCTTGGCGCTGGGAACTCAGCCCCAGCATTTT	CASSLALGTQPQHF